The 16 T cell receptor beta chains listed next were all sequenced from one sample in a study of OX40 agonist ivuxolimab in advanced cancers. Measured with immunoSEQ multiplex PCR; TCRdb has only the in-frame clones, and not every one. The sample holds 90,000 to 100,000 clones, 88% seen once. The sample consisted of CD4+ or CD8+ T cells sorted from blood, taken in a trial of the OX40 agonist ivuxolimab. All receptors come from an adult with an advanced solid tumor such as melanoma, head and neck, liver or kidney cancer.

This clone was picked up many times. The V gene is TRBV30, the J gene TRBJ2-7; D gene unclear. Germline values: CDR1 GTSNPN, CDR2 SVGIG (reference sequence). CDR3 length: 13 amino acids. V lost 5 bases and J lost 6, with 17 bases in between. CDR3 region: CAWGKDQTREQYF. The DNA of the CDR3 is TGTGCCTGGGGGAAGGATCAAACCCGCGAGCAGTACTTC. Drawing the rest from reference TRBV30 and TRBJ2-7, the complete variable domain is SQTIHQWPATLVQPVGSPLSLECTVEGTSNPNLYWYRQAAGRGLQLLFYSVGIGQISSEVPQNLSASRPQDRQFILSSKKLLLSDSGFYLCAWGKDQTREQYFGPGTRLTVT.

This chain uses TRBV7-2 with TRBJ2-7; D perhaps matches TRBD2 (5 bases). Trimming took off 5 bases at V and 4 bases at J, with 15 bases between the two ends. This CDR3 comprises 14 residues. Germline V lookup: CDR1 SGHTA, CDR2 FQGNSA. CDR3 sequence (DNA): TGTGCCAGCAGCCCTTCTTTGGACTCATACGAGCAGTACTTC. Encoded protein: CASSPSLDSYEQYF.

The CDR3 bases are TGTGCCAGCAGCTCCTCTATGGGTCTCGGAAACACCATATATTTT. Translating gives CASSSSMGLGNTIYF. V gene TRBV7-8 combines with J gene TRBJ1-3; D uncertain. Germline CDR1 reads SGHVS; CDR2 reads FQNEAQ. Trimming left V 4 bases short and J 4 bases short, with 14 bases between. The CDR3 consists of 15 residues.

The J gene is TRBJ1-2, the V gene TRBV4-2; D not resolved. Germline CDR1 LGHNA, CDR2 YNFKEQ. V lost 4 bases to trimming and J lost 8 bases, with 17 bases between them. The CDR3 covers 14 residues. CDR3 protein: CASSRRAGQVGYTF. CDR3 coding DNA: TGTGCCAGCAGCCGCCGGGCCGGGCAGGTAGGCTACACCTTC.

J is TRBJ2-3 and V is TRBV28, with TRBD2 identical over 11 bases. This CDR3 has 14 residues. Trimming cost V 10 bases and J 2 bases; bases outside gene matches: 5. Germline V gene sequence: CDR1 MDHEN, CDR2 SYDVKM. The CDR3, as DNA: TGTGCCATTGGGACTAGCGGCGACACAGATACGCAGTATTTT. This translates into CAIGTSGDTDTQYF. Together with reference TRBV28 and TRBJ2-3, the CDR3 gives the full variable domain: DVKVTQSSRYLVKRTGEKVFLECVQDMDHENMFWYRQDPGLGLRLIYFSYDVKMKEKGDIPEGYSVSREKKERFSLILESASTNQTSMYLCAIGTSGDTDTQYFGPGTRLTVL.

The V and J genes are TRBV4-1 and TRBJ2-5; no clear D gene. Trimming took off 1 base at V and 5 bases at J, with 8 bases between the two ends. The CDR3 is 13 amino acids. Per germline, CDR1 MGHRA and CDR2 YSYEKL. The CDR3 here is CASSQGVRETQYF. DNA of the CDR3: TGCGCCAGCAGCCAAGGAGTTAGGGAGACCCAGTACTTC.

The rearrangement links TRBV27 to TRBJ1-5; 10 nucleotides line up with TRBD1. The V gene end was trimmed by 8 bases and the J gene end by 4 bases; junction bases not matched to a gene: 2. Germline CDR1 is MNHEY and CDR2 is SMNVEV (reference sequence). CDR3 size: 13 residues. The chain's CDR3 is CASGTGVNQPQHF. CDR3 sequence (DNA): TGTGCCAGCGGGACAGGGGTTAATCAGCCCCAGCATTTT.

The J gene is TRBJ2-5, the V gene TRBV7-9, with 9 nucleotides matching TRBD1. V gave up 4 bases and J gave up 4 bases; unmatched junction bases: 4. The germline V gene has CDR1 SEHNR and CDR2 FQNEAQ (reference sequence). The CDR3 has 14 residues. The CDR3 DNA is TGTGCCAGCAGCTGGACAGGGGCGGGAGAGACCCAGTACTTC. The encoded protein is CASSWTGAGETQYF.

The V gene is TRBV7-2, the J gene TRBJ1-1; TRBD1 is a possible D gene (5 bases). V lost 5 bases, J lost 7 bases, and 14 bases lay in between. This CDR3 has 13 amino acids. The germline gives CDR1 SGHTA, CDR2 FQGNSA. The CDR3, as DNA: TGTGCCAGCAGCCGTTCCGCGGGACTTGAAGCTTTCTTT. As protein: CASSRSAGLEAFF.

Comment on this clone: This CDR3 is also generated by other DNA sequences in the sample. The rearrangement uses TRBV5-1 and TRBJ2-1; D not resolved. This CDR3 comprises 12 residues. CDR1 SGHRS and CDR2 YFSETQ come from the germline V gene. Trimming left V 1 base short and J 9 bases short, with 8 bases between. The CDR3 DNA is TGCGCCAGCAGCTTGCCCGGACCTGAGCAGTTCTTC. It codes for CASSLPGPEQFF.

This chain uses TRBV5-1 with TRBJ1-2, with 8 bases lining up with TRBD1. Germline V CDR1 and CDR2: SGHRS, YFSETQ. This CDR3 comprises 14 residues. The J segment lost 8 bases and the V segment lost 0 bases, leaving 6 bases of the junction unmatched. CDR3 sequence: CASSLGQGTRGYTF. DNA of the CDR3: TGCGCCAGCAGCTTGGGACAGGGGACGCGCGGCTACACCTTC.

The genes are TRBV6-5 and TRBJ2-2, with 9 positions matching TRBD2. CDR1 is MNHEY and CDR2 is SVGAGI in the germline V gene. The CDR3 is 12 residues long. This chain's CDR3 is CAAGGARRELFF. CDR3 coding DNA: TGTGCGGCGGGGGGGGCCAGGAGGGAGCTGTTTTTT.

This clone was observed a single time. This chain joins TRBV2 and TRBJ1-2; TRBD1 agrees at 8 bases. V dropped 6 bases and J dropped 5; count of bases not matched to a gene: 8. Germline-derived CDR1 and CDR2 are SNHLY and FYNNEI. The CDR3 contains 14 residues. The chain's CDR3 is CASRPQGAGYGYTF. CDR3 bases: TGTGCCAGCAGGCCCCAGGGGGCGGGTTATGGCTACACCTTC.

The chain couples TRBV5-6 to TRBJ2-7, with a weak D call TRBD1 (6 bases). The CDR3 contains 14 residues. V lost 4 bases, J lost 1 base, and 12 bases lay in between. CDR1 SGHDT and CDR2 YYEEEE come from the germline V gene. CDR3 amino acids: CASSRRDISYEQYF. For the CDR3, the DNA is TGTGCCAGCAGCAGACGGGACATATCCTACGAGCAGTACTTC.

In the case of this clone: Mismatch with germline at one junction end may stem from a read error. J is TRBJ2-1 and V is TRBV5-8; D gene uncertain. Germline CDR1 is SGHTS and CDR2 is YDEGEE. The CDR3 length is 11 residues. This chain's CDR3 is CASSLYSEQFF. The CDR3 region has the DNA TGTGCCAGCAGCCTGTACAGTGAGCAGTTCTTC.

The V gene is TRBV10-3, the J gene TRBJ2-1, with D perhaps TRBD1 or TRBD2 (6 bases each). V was trimmed by 0 bases and J by 7 bases, leaving 10 bases between them. CDR1 is ENHRY and CDR2 is SYGVKD in the germline V gene. There are 14 residues in the CDR3. CDR3 in DNA: TGTGCCATCAGTGAGTCCGGGGGCAGGAATGAGCAGTTCTTC. Residues: CAISESGGRNEQFF.